Below, 14 T cell receptor beta chains from the same sample are listed, as sequenced in a study of blood T cell repertoires in COVID-19. TCRdb keeps only in-frame clones here, not all; method: immunoSEQ multiplex PCR. Here the sample spans around 250,000 clones, about 89% being singletons. Sequenced material: peripheral blood. The origin of the receptors is an older woman who had recovered from COVID-19.

V usage is TRBV12-5 and J usage is TRBJ1-2, with unresolved D. Deletions cut 3 bases from V and 4 bases from J, with 12 bases between. Germline V gene sequence: CDR1 LGHNT, CDR2 FRNRAP. CDR3 length: 14 residues. Here the CDR3 reads CASGFWTGSYGYTF. The CDR3 nucleotides are TGTGCTAGTGGTTTCTGGACTGGGAGCTATGGCTACACCTTC.

This chain joins TRBV24-1 and TRBJ2-5; TRBD1 agrees at 9 bases. The CDR3 has 14 amino acids. J was trimmed by 3 bases and V by 7 bases; bases with no gene match: 5. The germline V gene has CDR1 KGHDR and CDR2 SFDVKD. The CDR3 DNA reads as TGTGCCACCAGGCCGACAGGGGGGGAAGAGACCCAGTACTTC. Translating it yields CATRPTGGEETQYF.

The rearrangement uses TRBV18 and TRBJ2-7; no clear D gene. CDR1 and CDR2 from the germline V gene are KGHSH and LQKENI. The V and J ends lost 0 bases and 2 bases respectively, with 8 bases between them. This CDR3 region has 14 residues. This CDR3 is CASSPPVSTYEQYF. Written as DNA, the CDR3 is TGTGCCAGCTCACCACCGGTCAGTACCTACGAGCAGTACTTC.

The V gene is TRBV19, the J gene TRBJ1-5; the D is unclear. The germline V gene encodes CDR1 LNHDA and CDR2 SQIVND (reference sequence). Trimming shortened V by 5 bases and J by 7 bases, and 9 bases separated the two germline ends. The CDR3 sequence is 12 residues long. The CDR3 loop reads CASSPFRQPQHF. CDR3 coding DNA: TGTGCCAGTAGTCCTTTTCGGCAGCCCCAGCATTTT.

This sequence joins TRBV5-1 and TRBJ1-4; 8 bases are shared with TRBD1. Germline V lookup: CDR1 SGHRS, CDR2 YFSETQ. Germline trimming cut 2 bases from V and 8 bases from J; bases unmatched to any gene: 11. The CDR3 sequence is 16 residues long. CDR3 in DNA: TGCGCCAGCAGCTTCTCTGCCAGGGGGCGACGAGAAAAACTGTTTTTT. Protein product: CASSFSARGRREKLFF. Based on the CDR3 plus reference TRBV5-1 and TRBJ1-4, the full variable domain is KAGVTQTPRYLIKTRGQQVTLSCSPISGHRSVSWYQQTPGQGLQFLFEYFSETQRNKGNFPGRFSGRQFSNSRSEMNVSTLELGDSALYLCASSFSARGRREKLFFGSGTQLSVL.

The chain has TRBV7-2 and TRBJ2-7; the match to TRBD2 covers 8 bases. This CDR3 region has 15 residues. With V trimmed by 5 bases and J by 4 bases, 10 bases remained unmatched. Germline V gene sequence: CDR1 SGHTA, CDR2 FQGNSA. CDR3: CASSPGGGGPYEQYF. CDR3 DNA: TGTGCCAGCAGCCCAGGCGGCGGGGGGCCTTACGAGCAGTACTTC.

V and J are TRBV4-1 and TRBJ1-6; D is undetermined. Trimming left V 4 bases short and J 6 bases short, with 13 bases between. Germline values: CDR1 MGHRA, CDR2 YSYEKL. The CDR3 runs to 15 residues. In nucleotides, the CDR3 is TGCGCCAGCAGCCGAACATTAACAGTTAATTCACCCCTCCACTTT. It specifies CASSRTLTVNSPLHF.

The J gene is TRBJ2-5, the V gene TRBV6-5, with no clear D. Germline V gene sequence: CDR1 MNHEY, CDR2 SVGAGI. The CDR3 covers 13 residues. Trimming pared 0 bases from V and 5 bases from J, leaving 7 bases between. In DNA, the CDR3 is TGTGCCAGCAGTTACTCATTTCGTGAGACCCAGTACTTC. This encodes CASSYSFRETQYF.

CDR3 in amino acids: CASTYGGVVTDTQYF. The CDR3 bases are TGTGCCAGCACATACGGGGGGGTCGTCACAGATACGCAGTATTTT. The chain recombines TRBV6-5 with TRBJ2-3, with 8 bases aligning to TRBD2. J gave up 2 bases and V 7 bases, and 8 bases lay outside the gene matches. The CDR3 runs 15 residues. Germline values: CDR1 MNHEY, CDR2 SVGAGI.

The V call is TRBV7-3, the J call TRBJ1-1; TRBD1 matches 12 bases. The J segment lost 7 bases and the V segment lost 4 bases, leaving 7 bases of the junction unmatched. CDR1 is SGHTA, CDR2 FQGTGA, per germline. The CDR3 extends over 15 amino acids. CDR3: CASSSGTGGEGEAFF. In DNA, the CDR3 is TGTGCCAGCAGCTCCGGGACAGGGGGCGAGGGTGAAGCTTTCTTT. Drawing the rest from reference TRBV7-3 and TRBJ1-1, the complete variable domain is GAGVSQTPSNKVTEKGKYVELRCDPISGHTALYWYRQSLGQGPEFLIYFQGTGAADDSGLPNDRFFAVRPEGSVSTLKIQRTERGDSAVYLCASSSGTGGEGEAFFGQGTRLTVV.

The gene calls are TRBV11-2 and TRBJ1-6, with D perhaps matching TRBD1 (5 bases). The CDR3 extends over 19 amino acids. Per the germline V gene, CDR1 is SGHAT and CDR2 is FQNNGV. Trimming removed 0 bases at V and 7 bases at J, with 22 bases between. DNA for the CDR3: TGTGCCAGCAGCTTAGAGAACAGGCCAACTACATCCCCAAATTCACCCCTCCACTTT. Translating it yields CASSLENRPTTSPNSPLHF.

The J gene is TRBJ2-1, the V gene TRBV28, with D maybe TRBD2 (6 bases). Between the trimmed V and J ends, which lost 2 bases and 7 bases, there was a span of 12 bases. This CDR3 spans 14 amino acids. Per the germline V gene, CDR1 is MDHEN and CDR2 is SYDVKM. DNA of the CDR3: TGTGCCAGCAGTTTAGGCGGCGGGGTGAATGAGCAGTTCTTC. Protein: CASSLGGGVNEQFF.

The V and J genes are TRBV5-6 and TRBJ1-3; D unresolved. CDR1 and CDR2 from the germline V gene are SGHDT and YYEEEE. The CDR3 contains 15 residues. Trimming took 1 base from V and 3 from J, leaving 11 bases between them. CDR3 region: CASSLFGVHGNTIYF. CDR3 DNA: TGTGCCAGCAGCTTGTTCGGGGTTCATGGAAACACCATATATTTT.

This rearrangement joins TRBV11-3 to TRBJ2-1; possible D gene TRBD1, 6 bases. In germline, CDR1 is SGHNT, CDR2 YENEEA. The V gene lost 0 bases and the J gene lost 2 bases, with 8 bases spanning the gap. This CDR3 spans 15 amino acids. CDR3: CASSLDAGAYNEQFF. The CDR3 DNA reads as TGTGCCAGCAGCTTAGATGCAGGGGCCTACAATGAGCAGTTCTTC.